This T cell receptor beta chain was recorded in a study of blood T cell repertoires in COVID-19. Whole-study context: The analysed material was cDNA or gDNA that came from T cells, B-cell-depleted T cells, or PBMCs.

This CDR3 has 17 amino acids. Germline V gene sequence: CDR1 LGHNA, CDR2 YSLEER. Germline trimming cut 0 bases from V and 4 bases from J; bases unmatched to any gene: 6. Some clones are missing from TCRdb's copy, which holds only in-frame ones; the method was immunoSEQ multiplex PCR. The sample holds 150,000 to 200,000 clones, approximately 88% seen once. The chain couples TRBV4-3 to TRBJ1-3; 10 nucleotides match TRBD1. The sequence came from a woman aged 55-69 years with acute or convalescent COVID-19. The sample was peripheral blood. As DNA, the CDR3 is TGCGCCAGCAGCCAAGATTTCCGACAGGGGGCAGGAAACACCATATATTTT. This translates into CASSQDFRQGAGNTIYF.